The rows below give T cell receptor beta chains drawn from one sample of a study of blood T cell repertoires in COVID-19. Sequencing used immunoSEQ multiplex PCR; TCRdb keeps in-frame clones, though not all of them. The data contain fewer than 350,000 clones, 70% to 90% of them singletons. Sequencing was carried out using peripheral blood. These TCRs come from a woman in her fifties or sixties who had recovered from COVID-19. CDR3s include the opening cysteine and the closing phenylalanine or tryptophan. D genes are given only for firm matches. Clone sizes are given selectively: once, few, many, or a class where the clone is expanded.

j_gene: TRBJ1-1
v_gene: TRBV5-4
d_gene: NA
abundance: NA
CDR3nt: TGTGCCAGCAGCCCCGGTAGGAGCACTGAAGCTTTCTTT
CDR3aa: CASSPGRSTEAFF

j_gene: TRBJ2-3
v_gene: TRBV30
d_gene: NA
abundance: NA
CDR3nt: TGTGCCTGGAATCATCGCAGGCGCACAGATACGCAGTATTTT
CDR3aa: CAWNHRRRTDTQYF

j_gene: TRBJ1-2
v_gene: TRBV5-1
d_gene: TRBD1
abundance: NA
CDR3nt: TGCGCCAGCAGCCTGGGACAGAACTATGGCTACACCTTC
CDR3aa: CASSLGQNYGYTF

j_gene: TRBJ2-3
v_gene: TRBV20-1
d_gene: NA
abundance: NA
CDR3nt: TGCAGTGCTAGCCCGGGGGGCGCGCAGTATTTT
CDR3aa: CSASPGGAQYF

j_gene: TRBJ2-5
v_gene: TRBV6-2/TRBV6-3
d_gene: NA
abundance: NA
CDR3nt: TGTGCCAGCAGTTACGCCCGAGCGCGGGGAAGGGTGACCCAGTACTTC
CDR3aa: CASSYARARGRVTQYF

j_gene: TRBJ2-1
v_gene: TRBV6-5
d_gene: NA
abundance: NA
CDR3nt: TGTGCCAGCACCTTGAACCCCCCCGGGAATGAGCAGTTCTTC
CDR3aa: CASTLNPPGNEQFF

j_gene: TRBJ2-3
v_gene: TRBV19
d_gene: TRBD1
abundance: NA
CDR3nt: TGTGCCAGTCAAAACAGACAGGGTCCAGATACGCAGTATTTT
CDR3aa: CASQNRQGPDTQYF

j_gene: TRBJ2-1
v_gene: TRBV3-1/TRBV3-2
d_gene: NA
abundance: NA
CDR3nt: TGTGCCAGCAGCCGACGTACGAGGGCGGCCTCCTACAATGAGCAGTTCTTC
CDR3aa: CASSRRTRAASYNEQFF

j_gene: TRBJ1-4
v_gene: TRBV7-2
d_gene: TRBD1
abundance: once
CDR3nt: TGTGCCAGCAGCTTAGACAGGGGTATTAATGAAAAACTGTTTTTT
CDR3aa: CASSLDRGINEKLFF

j_gene: TRBJ1-1
v_gene: TRBV6-2/TRBV6-3
d_gene: NA
abundance: few
CDR3nt: TGTGCCAGCAGTTACCCCGACAGGTGGGCTGAAGCTTTCTTT
CDR3aa: CASSYPDRWAEAFF

j_gene: TRBJ2-1
v_gene: TRBV5-1
d_gene: TRBD2
abundance: NA
CDR3nt: TGCGCCAGCAGTAGTCTAGCGGGAAGGCCCTACAATGAGCAGTTCTTC
CDR3aa: CASSSLAGRPYNEQFF

j_gene: TRBJ1-3
v_gene: TRBV6-1
d_gene: NA
abundance: NA
CDR3nt: TGTGCCAGCAGTGACAGGGCTAGCTCTGGAAACACCATATATTTT
CDR3aa: CASSDRASSGNTIYF

j_gene: TRBJ2-3
v_gene: TRBV11-3
d_gene: NA
abundance: NA
CDR3nt: TGTGCCAGCAGCCTGAGCACAGATACGCAGTATTTT
CDR3aa: CASSLSTDTQYF

j_gene: TRBJ1-1
v_gene: TRBV19
d_gene: TRBD1
abundance: NA
CDR3nt: TGTGCCAGTAGGCACAAATACAGGGGGCGAAACACTGAAGCTTTCTTT
CDR3aa: CASRHKYRGRNTEAFF

j_gene: TRBJ1-2
v_gene: TRBV5-5
d_gene: NA
abundance: NA
CDR3nt: TGTGCCAGCGGCGTAAGTCCAGGGGTTAATGTCTACACCTTC
CDR3aa: CASGVSPGVNVYTF

j_gene: TRBJ2-5
v_gene: TRBV2
d_gene: NA
abundance: NA
CDR3nt: TGTGCCAGCAGTGCCGAGACTGTGCAGTACTTC
CDR3aa: CASSAETVQYF

j_gene: TRBJ2-7
v_gene: TRBV3-1/TRBV3-2
d_gene: TRBD1
abundance: NA
CDR3nt: TGTGCCAGCAGCCAGGGGACAGGGGGATACGAGCAGTACTTC
CDR3aa: CASSQGTGGYEQYF

j_gene: TRBJ1-2
v_gene: TRBV28
d_gene: NA
abundance: NA
CDR3nt: TGTGCCAGCAGTTTATTAACGGAGCCCTACTATGGCTACACCTTC
CDR3aa: CASSLLTEPYYGYTF

j_gene: TRBJ1-6
v_gene: TRBV5-5
d_gene: NA
abundance: NA
CDR3nt: TGTGCCAGCAGCTTGGACGGGGTTAGCTCACCCCTCCACTTT
CDR3aa: CASSLDGVSSPLHF

j_gene: TRBJ2-7
v_gene: TRBV7-2
d_gene: NA
abundance: NA
CDR3nt: TGTGCCAGCAGCCGCTGGGACTCGCCTTACGAGCAGTACTTC
CDR3aa: CASSRWDSPYEQYF

j_gene: TRBJ2-7
v_gene: TRBV7-2
d_gene: TRBD2
abundance: NA
CDR3nt: TGTGCCAGCAGCTCCAGCGGGAGGGCCTTCTACGAGCAGTACTTC
CDR3aa: CASSSSGRAFYEQYF

j_gene: TRBJ2-1
v_gene: TRBV7-7
d_gene: NA
abundance: NA
CDR3nt: TGTGCCAGCAGCCCACGGACTGGCAGTGGGAATGAGCAGTTCTTC
CDR3aa: CASSPRTGSGNEQFF

j_gene: TRBJ2-3
v_gene: TRBV2
d_gene: TRBD2
abundance: NA
CDR3nt: TGTGCCAGCAGTGTGGGAGGGCCGGAGTATTTT
CDR3aa: CASSVGGPEYF

j_gene: TRBJ1-2
v_gene: TRBV24-1
d_gene: TRBD1
abundance: NA
CDR3nt: TGTGCCACCAGTGATCAACAGGGGGCCTATGGCTACACCTTC
CDR3aa: CATSDQQGAYGYTF

j_gene: TRBJ2-7
v_gene: TRBV7-2
d_gene: TRBD1
abundance: NA
CDR3nt: TGTGCCAGCAGCTTCTCAGGGGGCGAGCAGTACTTC
CDR3aa: CASSFSGGEQYF

j_gene: TRBJ1-5
v_gene: TRBV2
d_gene: NA
abundance: NA
CDR3nt: TGTGCCAGCGCGGAAGAGACCAGCAATCAGCCCCAGCATTTT
CDR3aa: CASAEETSNQPQHF

j_gene: TRBJ2-3
v_gene: TRBV30
d_gene: NA
abundance: NA
CDR3nt: TGTGCCTGGACTCGATCAGACACAGATACGCAGTATTTT
CDR3aa: CAWTRSDTDTQYF

j_gene: TRBJ2-1
v_gene: TRBV5-5
d_gene: TRBD1
abundance: NA
CDR3nt: TGTGCCAGCAGCCCGAGGGCAGGGGGCACGAATGAGCAGTTCTTC
CDR3aa: CASSPRAGGTNEQFF

j_gene: TRBJ1-1
v_gene: TRBV30
d_gene: NA
abundance: once
CDR3nt: TGTGCCTGGGCTAGAACCGGCGGGGTTACAGGCGGAGCTTTCTTT
CDR3aa: CAWARTGGVTGGAFF

j_gene: TRBJ1-1
v_gene: TRBV5-4
d_gene: NA
abundance: NA
CDR3nt: TGTGCCAGCAGCTTGGGGGACTTGAACACTGAAGCTTTCTTT
CDR3aa: CASSLGDLNTEAFF

j_gene: TRBJ2-7
v_gene: TRBV9
d_gene: TRBD2
abundance: NA
CDR3nt: TGTGCCAGCAGCGCCGGACTAGCGGTCTCCTACGAGCAGTACTTC
CDR3aa: CASSAGLAVSYEQYF

j_gene: TRBJ1-5
v_gene: TRBV28
d_gene: TRBD1
abundance: NA
CDR3nt: TGTGCCAGCAGTTTTCTCGGCTCCGCGGACAGGGCTCAGCCCCAGCATTTT
CDR3aa: CASSFLGSADRAQPQHF

j_gene: TRBJ1-5
v_gene: TRBV19
d_gene: NA
abundance: NA
CDR3nt: TGTGCCAGTAGTGACCGGGGACAATCGGAGCAGCCCCAGCATTTT
CDR3aa: CASSDRGQSEQPQHF

j_gene: TRBJ2-3
v_gene: TRBV7-2
d_gene: NA
abundance: NA
CDR3nt: TGTGCCAGCAGCTTAGTGGGCGGGGACGTCGCGGATACGCAGTATTTT
CDR3aa: CASSLVGGDVADTQYF

j_gene: TRBJ2-5
v_gene: TRBV27
d_gene: NA
abundance: NA
CDR3nt: TGTGCCAGCAGTTTATTTGAGGGGGAGAGGCAGACCCAGTACTTC
CDR3aa: CASSLFEGERQTQYF

j_gene: TRBJ1-5
v_gene: TRBV19
d_gene: TRBD1
abundance: NA
CDR3nt: TGTGCCAGTAGTAAAAACAGGGGACCCCAGCATTTT
CDR3aa: CASSKNRGPQHF

j_gene: TRBJ2-1
v_gene: TRBV28
d_gene: TRBD2
abundance: NA
CDR3nt: TGTGCCAGCAGTTTCGGACTAGCGGTCCGGGGTGAGCAGTTCTTC
CDR3aa: CASSFGLAVRGEQFF

j_gene: TRBJ2-7
v_gene: TRBV9
d_gene: NA
abundance: NA
CDR3nt: TGTGCCAGCAGCGTAGGCGTTGGAGACAGTGTCCTCTACGAGCAGTACTTC
CDR3aa: CASSVGVGDSVLYEQYF

j_gene: TRBJ1-2
v_gene: TRBV4-1
d_gene: NA
abundance: NA
CDR3nt: TGCGCCAGCAGCCAAGAAACCACTGCTAACTATGGCTACACCTTC
CDR3aa: CASSQETTANYGYTF

j_gene: TRBJ1-1
v_gene: TRBV19
d_gene: NA
abundance: NA
CDR3nt: TGTGCCAGTTCCACCCCCCCCCGACAAGACCTTCTCACTGAAGCTTTCTTT
CDR3aa: CASSTPPRQDLLTEAFF

j_gene: TRBJ2-3
v_gene: TRBV10-3
d_gene: NA
abundance: NA
CDR3nt: TGTGCCACTAAAGGGGCCCTTTTCAGCCCAGATACGCAGTATTTT
CDR3aa: CATKGALFSPDTQYF

j_gene: TRBJ1-2
v_gene: TRBV28
d_gene: TRBD1
abundance: NA
CDR3nt: TGTGCCAGCAGTGGCAGGGGGAATGGCTACACCTTC
CDR3aa: CASSGRGNGYTF

j_gene: TRBJ1-4
v_gene: TRBV5-6
d_gene: NA
abundance: NA
CDR3nt: TGTGCCAGCAGCTTCAGGGGAGATGAAAAACTGTTTTTT
CDR3aa: CASSFRGDEKLFF

j_gene: TRBJ1-2
v_gene: TRBV4-1
d_gene: NA
abundance: NA
CDR3nt: TGCGCCAGCAGCCAAGAATACAGGAGCTTCTATGGCTACACCTTC
CDR3aa: CASSQEYRSFYGYTF

j_gene: TRBJ1-5
v_gene: TRBV27
d_gene: NA
abundance: NA
CDR3nt: TGTGCCACTACAGGCGACCTTAATCAGCCCCAGCATTTT
CDR3aa: CATTGDLNQPQHF

j_gene: TRBJ1-3
v_gene: TRBV2
d_gene: NA
abundance: NA
CDR3nt: TGTGCCAGCAGTTCAAACCCGGGGGGTACTGGAAACACCATATATTTT
CDR3aa: CASSSNPGGTGNTIYF

j_gene: TRBJ2-5
v_gene: TRBV5-8
d_gene: TRBD2
abundance: NA
CDR3nt: TGTGCCAGCAGCGGTAGCGGGAGTAGGGAGACCCAGTACTTC
CDR3aa: CASSGSGSRETQYF

j_gene: TRBJ2-7
v_gene: TRBV7-9
d_gene: TRBD1
abundance: NA
CDR3nt: TGTGCCAGCACCTCACAGGGGGTGGCCTACGAGCAGTACTTC
CDR3aa: CASTSQGVAYEQYF

j_gene: TRBJ2-2
v_gene: TRBV28
d_gene: TRBD1
abundance: once
CDR3nt: TGTGCCAGCAGTACGCGCAGGGGGCGAACCGGGGAGCTGTTTTTT
CDR3aa: CASSTRRGRTGELFF

j_gene: TRBJ1-1
v_gene: TRBV28
d_gene: TRBD1
abundance: few
CDR3nt: TGTGCCAGCAGTCGACAGGGTTTGGGGACTGAAGCTTTCTTT
CDR3aa: CASSRQGLGTEAFF

j_gene: TRBJ1-2
v_gene: TRBV6-5
d_gene: TRBD1
abundance: few
CDR3nt: TGTGCCAGCATTAAGACAGGGGGGTTTGGCTACACCTTC
CDR3aa: CASIKTGGFGYTF

j_gene: TRBJ1-3
v_gene: TRBV10-3
d_gene: NA
abundance: NA
CDR3nt: TGTGCCATCAGAACCGGACCGCGCGGACAGACCTCTGGAAACACCATATATTTT
CDR3aa: CAIRTGPRGQTSGNTIYF